This TCR beta chain came from a study of identical twins. This CDR3 has 13 residues. Germline CDR1 and CDR2: DFQATT and SNEGSKA (reference sequence). V dropped 3 bases and J dropped 2 bases, with 9 bases sitting between them. This clonotype appeared a few times. Each CDR3 protein gets one entry after TCRdb re-called the 5' RACE reads with MiXCR. Of some 1,600,000 distinct CDR3 sequences in the sample, under 35% were seen once. The sequenced sample was cord blood. The chain combines TRBV20-1 with TRBJ2-3; D possibly corresponds to TRBD2 (5 bases). The clonotype comes from a newborn girl in good health. CDR3 in amino acids: CSARRAYTDTQYF. CDR3 coding DNA: TGCAGTGCTAGGCGGGCTTACACAGATACGCAGTATTTT.